This is a list of T cell receptor beta chains from one sample in a study of blood T cell repertoires in COVID-19. This table comes from immunoSEQ multiplex PCR, and its TCRdb copy is limited to in-frame clones, with some not included. The table includes 35,000 to 40,000 clones, around four fifths detected once. The specimen sequenced was peripheral blood. These TCRs come from a man aged 50-59 years with active COVID-19. The CDR3 runs from the conserved cysteine through the conserved F or W. The D gene is left open where the match is weak. Clone size is stated in some rows and not others, as once, few, many or a class when expanded.

J gene,clone size,D gene,V gene,CDR3 length,CDR3 DNA,CDR3 protein
TRBJ2-1,.,TRBD2,TRBV7-2,15,TGTGCCAGCACCCAGTGGGGGGGGGCCTACAATGAGCAGTTCTTC,CASTQWGGAYNEQFF
TRBJ1-6,.,.,TRBV6-5,12,TGTGCCAGCAGTTATCTCTTTTCACCCCTCCACTTT,CASSYLFSPLHF
TRBJ2-7,.,.,TRBV6-2/TRBV6-3,15,TGTGCCAGCAGTTACTCGAAGGCGTCGGTTGGAGGGCAGTACTTC,CASSYSKASVGGQYF
TRBJ2-7,.,TRBD1,TRBV3-1/TRBV3-2,14,TGTGCCAGCAGCCAAGTCTACAGGGGTTACGAGCAGTACTTC,CASSQVYRGYEQYF
TRBJ2-7,once,.,TRBV9,13,TGTGCCAGCAGCTCAGGGGGGTGGTACGAGCAGTACTTC,CASSSGGWYEQYF
TRBJ2-2,.,.,TRBV2,14,TGTGCCAGCAGTGAAGGACGACATCGCGGGGAGCTGTTTTTT,CASSEGRHRGELFF
TRBJ1-2,.,.,TRBV19,14,TGTGCCAGCCTAGCGGGGGGCGCAGACTATGGCTACACCTTC,CASLAGGADYGYTF
TRBJ1-6,.,.,TRBV28,15,TGTGCCAGCAGTAGACACGGGGGGGGAAATTCACCCCTCCACTTT,CASSRHGGGNSPLHF
TRBJ1-6,.,.,TRBV5-4,16,TGTGCCAGCAGCTTGCTTCGGGACTCCTATAATTCACCCCTCCACTTT,CASSLLRDSYNSPLHF
TRBJ1-2,.,TRBD1,TRBV2,17,TGTGCCAGCAGCGTTATGGGCAGGGGGAGTGCTAACTATGGCTACACCTTC,CASSVMGRGSANYGYTF
TRBJ2-7,few,.,TRBV4-1,14,TGCGCCAGCAGCCAACCAGGGGAGAACTACGAGCAGTACTTC,CASSQPGENYEQYF
TRBJ1-2,.,.,TRBV6-6,13,TGTGCCAGCAGTTCTGGACAGATCTATGGCTACACCTTC,CASSSGQIYGYTF
TRBJ1-4,.,TRBD1,TRBV6-5,15,TGTGCCAGCAGAAGATCAGACAGGGTGGGAGAAAAACTGTTTTTT,CASRRSDRVGEKLFF
TRBJ2-7,few,.,TRBV29-1,13,TGCAGCGTTGAAGTGGAGGGTTACTACGAGCAGTACTTC,CSVEVEGYYEQYF
TRBJ2-7,.,.,TRBV3-1/TRBV3-2,12,TGTGCCAGCAGCCAAAACAGCTACGAGCAGTACTTC,CASSQNSYEQYF
TRBJ2-2,.,.,TRBV19,14,TGTGCCAGTAGTATGGGAGAGAACACCGGGGAGCTGTTTTTT,CASSMGENTGELFF
TRBJ1-2,few,TRBD1,TRBV3-1/TRBV3-2,13,TGTGCCAGCAGCCGACAGGGTATCTATGGCTACACCTTC,CASSRQGIYGYTF
TRBJ1-2,.,.,TRBV11-2,16,TGTGCCAGCAGCTTAGCCCCGGCGGCAGCTCACTATGGCTACACCTTC,CASSLAPAAAHYGYTF